The sequence of this TCR beta chain was determined in a study of beta chain features in type 1 diabetes. Expressed TCRB transcripts were sequenced, since all the RNA that had been isolated was reverse transcribed. Assay: immunoSEQ multiplex PCR; the TCRdb copy retains only in-frame clones and omits some. Here the sample spans tens of thousands of clones, about 32% being singletons. There are a few counts of this clone. Germline CDR1 reads KGHSH; CDR2 reads LQKENI. Trimming removed 6 bases at V and 2 bases at J, with 9 bases between. This CDR3 region has 13 residues. The TCR originated in a woman aged 18-29 years in good health. The sequenced material came from stem cell memory CD4+ T cells from blood. This chain joins TRBV18 and TRBJ2-3, with a weak D call TRBD2 (5 bases). DNA for the CDR3: TGTGCCAGCTCTGAGCGGCACACAGATACGCAGTATTTT. Its translation is CASSERHTDTQYF.